The present TCR beta chain was sequenced within a study of tumor and adjacent non-tumor tissue in lung cancer. Study-wide context: On average, productive TCRbeta reads reached roughly 4 million per sample.

TCRbeta libraries were built with three rounds of nested PCR, modified from ARM-PCR. TCRdb re-called the multiplex PCR reads with MiXCR, one entry per CDR3 protein. The sample carries about 200,000 distinct CDR3 sequences, 71% recorded once. The template was RNA from unsorted bulk tissue. Donors were chemotherapy-naive, newly diagnosed lung cancer surgical patients in China, August–late 2014. A note on this clonotype: Its antigen is not known. A much larger clone lies one base from this, so it may be a read error.

Findings of the study overall: Normal lung showed higher cumulative top 100 clone frequency than tumor.

Per the germline V gene, CDR1 is DFQATT and CDR2 is SNEGSKA (reference sequence). This CDR3 comprises 12 residues. V shed 5 bases and J shed 1 base, with 7 bases lying between them. This sequence was found in a man in his fifties or sixties with non-small cell lung cancer. V is TRBV20-1 and J is TRBJ2-3; D gene uncertain. The sequencing input was lung tumor tissue. CDR3 loop: CSALCGTDTQYF. In DNA form, the CDR3 reads TGCAGTGCTTTGTGCGGCACAGATACGCAGTATTTT.